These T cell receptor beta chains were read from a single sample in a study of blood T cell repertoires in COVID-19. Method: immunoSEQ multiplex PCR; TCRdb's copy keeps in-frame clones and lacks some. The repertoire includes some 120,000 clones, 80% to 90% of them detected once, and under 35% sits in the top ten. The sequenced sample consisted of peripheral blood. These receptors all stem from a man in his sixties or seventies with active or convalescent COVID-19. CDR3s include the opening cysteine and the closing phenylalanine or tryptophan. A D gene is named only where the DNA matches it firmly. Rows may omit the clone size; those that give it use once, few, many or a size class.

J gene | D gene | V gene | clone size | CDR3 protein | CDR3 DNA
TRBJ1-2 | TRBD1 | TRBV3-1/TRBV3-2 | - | CASSQGPGQGPYGYTF | TGTGCCAGCAGCCAAGGCCCCGGACAGGGACCCTATGGCTACACCTTC
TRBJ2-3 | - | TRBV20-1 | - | CRGALGDTQYF | TGCAGGGGAGCATTGGGAGATACGCAGTATTTT
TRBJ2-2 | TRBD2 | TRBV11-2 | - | CASSSPGLAFGGELFF | TGTGCCAGCAGCTCCCCGGGACTAGCGTTCGGCGGGGAGCTGTTTTTT
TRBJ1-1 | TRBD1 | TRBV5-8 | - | CASSLERGLGEAFF | TGTGCCAGCAGCTTGGAGAGGGGGCTTGGTGAAGCTTTCTTT
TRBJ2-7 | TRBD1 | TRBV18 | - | CASSPPLGQGTYEQYF | TGTGCCAGCTCACCACCCTTGGGACAGGGGACCTACGAGCAGTACTTC
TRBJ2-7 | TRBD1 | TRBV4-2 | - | CASSQVRNVRDRGLYEQYF | TGTGCCAGCAGCCAAGTAAGGAACGTCCGGGACAGGGGACTCTACGAGCAGTACTTC
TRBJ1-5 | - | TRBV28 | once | CASSSGGQPQHF | TGTGCCAGCAGTTCCGGGGGTCAGCCCCAGCATTTT
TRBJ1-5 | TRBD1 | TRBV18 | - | CASSLGQGINQPQHF | TGTGCCAGCTCACTCGGACAGGGGATCAATCAGCCCCAGCATTTT
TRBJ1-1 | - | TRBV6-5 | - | CASSPQGTEAFF | TGTGCCAGCAGTCCTCAGGGTACTGAAGCTTTCTTT
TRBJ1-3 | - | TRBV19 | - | CATSTESSGNTIYF | TGTGCCACTTCGACAGAGAGCTCTGGAAACACCATATATTTT
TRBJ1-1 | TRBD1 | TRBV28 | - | CASNRQGRFTEAFF | TGTGCCAGCAATCGACAGGGGAGATTCACTGAAGCTTTCTTT
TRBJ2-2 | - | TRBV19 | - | CASSIGQGVPGELFF | TGTGCCAGTAGTATCGGACAAGGGGTCCCAGGGGAGCTGTTTTTT